This T cell receptor (beta chain) was sequenced during a study of blood T cell repertoires in COVID-19. Overall study: Material from acute and convalescent COVID-19 was sourced from the United States, Italy and Spain. The cDNA or gDNA used as material had been derived from T cells, B-cell-depleted T cells, or PBMCs.

As handled by the study authors: Amplification of reference gene primers provided the estimated nucleated cell counts. Libraries were prepared by immunoSEQ multiplex PCR; TCRdb keeps only in-frame clonotypes and omits some of them. V and J calls and clone size come straight from that table; D and trimming were deduced from the DNA. The data contain 84,000 or so clones, about 83% of them singletons. The sequenced sample was peripheral blood. The clonotype originates from a human donor in a cohort sampled during active COVID-19.

In nucleotides, the CDR3 is TGTGCCAGCAGCCGCGCCCGGGACAGGGGCTACACCTTC. This sequence encodes CASSRARDRGYTF. V gene TRBV7-8 combines with J gene TRBJ1-2, with 8 bases fitting TRBD1. CDR3 length: 13 amino acids. V lost 5 bases, J lost 8 bases, and 7 bases stayed unmatched. The germline V gene has CDR1 SGHVS and CDR2 FQNEAQ.